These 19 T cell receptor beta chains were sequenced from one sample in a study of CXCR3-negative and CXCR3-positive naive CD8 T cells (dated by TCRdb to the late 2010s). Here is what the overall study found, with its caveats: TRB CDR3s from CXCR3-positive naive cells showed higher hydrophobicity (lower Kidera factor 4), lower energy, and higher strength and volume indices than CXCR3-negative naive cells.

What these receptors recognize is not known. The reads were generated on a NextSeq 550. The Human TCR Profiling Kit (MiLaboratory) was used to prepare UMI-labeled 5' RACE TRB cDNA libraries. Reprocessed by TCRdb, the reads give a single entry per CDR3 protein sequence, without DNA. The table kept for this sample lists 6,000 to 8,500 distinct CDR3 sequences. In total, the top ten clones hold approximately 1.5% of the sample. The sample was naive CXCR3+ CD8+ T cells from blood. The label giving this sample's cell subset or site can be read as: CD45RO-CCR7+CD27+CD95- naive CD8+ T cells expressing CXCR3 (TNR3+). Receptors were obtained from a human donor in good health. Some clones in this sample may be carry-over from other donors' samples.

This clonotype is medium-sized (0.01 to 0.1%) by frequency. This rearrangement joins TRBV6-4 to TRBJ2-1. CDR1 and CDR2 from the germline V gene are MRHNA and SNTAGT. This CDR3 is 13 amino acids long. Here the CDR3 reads CASSDSNAFEQFF.

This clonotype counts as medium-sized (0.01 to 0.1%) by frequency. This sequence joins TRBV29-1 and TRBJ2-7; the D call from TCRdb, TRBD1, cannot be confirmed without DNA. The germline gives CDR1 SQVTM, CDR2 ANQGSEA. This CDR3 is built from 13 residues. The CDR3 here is CSAGPESSYEQYF.

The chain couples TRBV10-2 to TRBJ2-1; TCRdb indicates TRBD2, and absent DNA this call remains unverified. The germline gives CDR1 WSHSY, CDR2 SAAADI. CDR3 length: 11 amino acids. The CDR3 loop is CASLAGNEQFF.

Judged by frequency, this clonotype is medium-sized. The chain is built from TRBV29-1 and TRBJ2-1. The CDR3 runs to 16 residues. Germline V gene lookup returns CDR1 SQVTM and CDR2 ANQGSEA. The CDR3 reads CSVEDLRGATYNEQFF.

The CDR3 spells CASSDGTGVQPQHF. This chain connects TRBV10-2 to TRBJ1-5; TCRdb gives TRBD1 as the D gene, but with no DNA this cannot be confirmed. This CDR3 has 14 residues. The V gene's germline CDR1 is WSHSY and CDR2 SAAADI.

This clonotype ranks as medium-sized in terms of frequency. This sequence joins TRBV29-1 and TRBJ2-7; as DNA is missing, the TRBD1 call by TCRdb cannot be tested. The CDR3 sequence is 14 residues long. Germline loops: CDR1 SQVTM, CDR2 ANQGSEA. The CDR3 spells CSVESPGGLYEQYF.

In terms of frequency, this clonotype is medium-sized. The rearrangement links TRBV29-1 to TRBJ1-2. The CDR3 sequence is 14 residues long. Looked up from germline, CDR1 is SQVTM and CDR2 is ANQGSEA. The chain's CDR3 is CSVDYGREVYGYTF.

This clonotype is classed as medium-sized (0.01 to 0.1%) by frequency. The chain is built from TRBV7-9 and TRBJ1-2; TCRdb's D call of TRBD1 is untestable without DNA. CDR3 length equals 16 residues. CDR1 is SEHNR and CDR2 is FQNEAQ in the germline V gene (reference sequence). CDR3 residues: CASSFDDRAVFWGYTF.

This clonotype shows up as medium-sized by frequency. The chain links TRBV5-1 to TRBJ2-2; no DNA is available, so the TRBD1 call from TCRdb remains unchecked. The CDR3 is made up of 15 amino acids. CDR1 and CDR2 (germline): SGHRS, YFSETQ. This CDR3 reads CASSLGDTNTGELFF.

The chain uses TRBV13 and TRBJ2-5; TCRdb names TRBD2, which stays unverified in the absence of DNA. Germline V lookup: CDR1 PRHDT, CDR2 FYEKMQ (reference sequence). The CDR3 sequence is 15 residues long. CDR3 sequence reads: CASSLEGEIQETQYF.

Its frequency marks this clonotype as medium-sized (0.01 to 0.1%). The CDR3 is CASSEGGVQYF. This sequence joins TRBV2 and TRBJ2-7. The CDR3 covers 11 residues. Germline V gene lookup returns CDR1 SNHLY and CDR2 FYNNEI.

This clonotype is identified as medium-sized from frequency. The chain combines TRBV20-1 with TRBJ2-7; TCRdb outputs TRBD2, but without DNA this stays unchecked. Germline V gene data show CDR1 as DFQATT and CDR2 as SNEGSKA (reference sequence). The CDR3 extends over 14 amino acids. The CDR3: CSATGTSGYYEQYF.

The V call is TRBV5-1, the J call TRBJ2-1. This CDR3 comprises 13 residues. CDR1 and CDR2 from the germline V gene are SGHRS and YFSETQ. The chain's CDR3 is CASSPDNYNEQFF.

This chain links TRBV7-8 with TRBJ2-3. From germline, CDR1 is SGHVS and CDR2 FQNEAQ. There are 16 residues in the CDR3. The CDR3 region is CASSLALAGDTDTQYF.

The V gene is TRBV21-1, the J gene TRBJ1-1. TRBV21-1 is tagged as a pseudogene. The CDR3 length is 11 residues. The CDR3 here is CASKVNTEAFF.

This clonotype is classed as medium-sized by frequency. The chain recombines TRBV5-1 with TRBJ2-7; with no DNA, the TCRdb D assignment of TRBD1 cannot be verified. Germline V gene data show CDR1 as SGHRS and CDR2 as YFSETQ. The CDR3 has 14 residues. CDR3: CASSWTDRVYEQYF.

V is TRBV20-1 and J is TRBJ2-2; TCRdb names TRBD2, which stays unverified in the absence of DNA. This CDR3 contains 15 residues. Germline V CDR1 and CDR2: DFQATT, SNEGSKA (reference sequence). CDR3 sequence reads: CSARDIAENTGELFF.

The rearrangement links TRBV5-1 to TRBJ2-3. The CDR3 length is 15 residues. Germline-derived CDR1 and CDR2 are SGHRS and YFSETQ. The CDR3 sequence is CASSLAKGLTDTQYF.

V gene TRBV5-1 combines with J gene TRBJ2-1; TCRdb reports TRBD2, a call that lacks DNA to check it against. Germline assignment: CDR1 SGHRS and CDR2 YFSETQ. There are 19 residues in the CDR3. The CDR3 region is CASSLRTSEPGRLYNEQFF.